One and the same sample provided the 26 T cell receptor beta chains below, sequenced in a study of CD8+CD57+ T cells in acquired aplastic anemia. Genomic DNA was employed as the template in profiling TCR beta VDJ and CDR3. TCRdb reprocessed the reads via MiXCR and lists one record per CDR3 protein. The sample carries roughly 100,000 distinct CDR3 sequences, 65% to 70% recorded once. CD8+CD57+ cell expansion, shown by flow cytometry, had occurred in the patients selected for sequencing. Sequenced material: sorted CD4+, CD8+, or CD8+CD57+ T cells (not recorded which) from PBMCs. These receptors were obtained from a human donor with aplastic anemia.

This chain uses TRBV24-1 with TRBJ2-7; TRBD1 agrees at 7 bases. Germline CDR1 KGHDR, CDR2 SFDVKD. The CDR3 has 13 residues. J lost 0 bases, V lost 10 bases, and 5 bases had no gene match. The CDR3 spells CATQDRISYEQYF. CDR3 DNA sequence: TGTGCCACTCAGGACAGGATCTCCTACGAGCAGTACTTC.

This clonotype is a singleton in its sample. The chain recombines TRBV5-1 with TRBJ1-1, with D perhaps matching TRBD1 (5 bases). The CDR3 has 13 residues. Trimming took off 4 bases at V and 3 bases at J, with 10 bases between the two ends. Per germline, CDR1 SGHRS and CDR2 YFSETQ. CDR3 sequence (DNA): TGCGCCAGCAGCCCCGGGGGGGACACTGAAGCTTTCTTT. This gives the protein CASSPGGDTEAFF. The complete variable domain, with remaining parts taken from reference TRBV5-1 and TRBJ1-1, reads KAGVTQTPRYLIKTRGQQVTLSCSPISGHRSVSWYQQTPGQGLQFLFEYFSETQRNKGNFPGRFSGRQFSNSRSEMNVSTLELGDSALYLCASSPGGDTEAFFGQGTRLTVV.

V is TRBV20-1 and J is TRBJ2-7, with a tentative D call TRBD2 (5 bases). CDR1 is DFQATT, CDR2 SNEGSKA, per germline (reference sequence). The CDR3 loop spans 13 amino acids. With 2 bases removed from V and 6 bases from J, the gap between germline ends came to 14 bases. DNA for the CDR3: TGCAGTGCTAGAATACTAGGAGGTGGCGAGCAGTACTTC. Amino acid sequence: CSARILGGGEQYF.

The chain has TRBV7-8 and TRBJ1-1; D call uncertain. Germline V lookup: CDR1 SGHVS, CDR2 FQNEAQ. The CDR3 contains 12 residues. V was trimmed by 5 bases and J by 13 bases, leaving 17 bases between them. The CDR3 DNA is TGTGCCAGCAGCCTTCCCCCAGGAGACTATTTCTTT. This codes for CASSLPPGDYFF.

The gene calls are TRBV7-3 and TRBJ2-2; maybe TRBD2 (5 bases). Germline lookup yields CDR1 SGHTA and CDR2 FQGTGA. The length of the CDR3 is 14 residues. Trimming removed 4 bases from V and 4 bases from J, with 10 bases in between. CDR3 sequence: CASSSGLGTGELFF. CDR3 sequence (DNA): TGTGCCAGCAGCTCTGGACTGGGCACCGGGGAGCTGTTTTTT.

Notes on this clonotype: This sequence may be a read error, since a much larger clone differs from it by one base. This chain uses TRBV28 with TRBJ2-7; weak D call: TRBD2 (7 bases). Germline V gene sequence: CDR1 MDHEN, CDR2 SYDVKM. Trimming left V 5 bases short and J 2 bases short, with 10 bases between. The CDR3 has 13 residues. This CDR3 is CASSRGAPYEQYF. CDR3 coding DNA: TGTGCCAGCAGTCGGGGGGCCCCCTACGAGCAGTACTTC.

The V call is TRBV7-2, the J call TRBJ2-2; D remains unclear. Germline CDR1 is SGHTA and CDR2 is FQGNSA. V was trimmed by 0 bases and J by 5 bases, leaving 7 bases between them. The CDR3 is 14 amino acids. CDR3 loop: CASSLAMGTGELFF. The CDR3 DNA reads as TGTGCCAGCAGCTTAGCGATGGGGACCGGGGAGCTGTTTTTT. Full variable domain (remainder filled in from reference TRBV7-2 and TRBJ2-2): GAGVSQSPSNKVTEKGKDVELRCDPISGHTALYWYRQSLGQGLEFLIYFQGNSAPDKSGLPSDRFSAERTGGSVSTLTIQRTQQEDSAVYLCASSLAMGTGELFFGEGSRLTVL.

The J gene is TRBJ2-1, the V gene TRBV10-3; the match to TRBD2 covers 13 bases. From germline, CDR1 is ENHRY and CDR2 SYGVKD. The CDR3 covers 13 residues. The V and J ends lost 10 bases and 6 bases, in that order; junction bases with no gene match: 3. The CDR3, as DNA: TGTGCCAGCGGACTAGCGGGGGCCAATGAGCAGTTCTTC. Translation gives CASGLAGANEQFF.

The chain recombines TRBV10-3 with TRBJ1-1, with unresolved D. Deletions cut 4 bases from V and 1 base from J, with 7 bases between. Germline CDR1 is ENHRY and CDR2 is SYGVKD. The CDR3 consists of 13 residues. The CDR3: CAISVTGNTEAFF. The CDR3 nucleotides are TGTGCCATCAGTGTGACGGGGAACACTGAAGCTTTCTTT.

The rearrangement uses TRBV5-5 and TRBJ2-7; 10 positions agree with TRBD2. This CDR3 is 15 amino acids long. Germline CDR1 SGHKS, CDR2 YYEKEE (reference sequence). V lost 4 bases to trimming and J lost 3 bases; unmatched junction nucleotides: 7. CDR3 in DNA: TGTGCCAGCAGCGTGACTAGCGGGCCCCTCTACGAGCAGTACTTC. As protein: CASSVTSGPLYEQYF.

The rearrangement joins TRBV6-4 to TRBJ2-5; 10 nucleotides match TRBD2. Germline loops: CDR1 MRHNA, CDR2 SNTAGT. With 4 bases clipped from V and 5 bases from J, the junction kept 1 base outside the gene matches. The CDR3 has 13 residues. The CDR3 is CASSVTSGETQYF. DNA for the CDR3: TGTGCCAGCAGTGTGACTAGCGGGGAGACCCAGTACTTC.

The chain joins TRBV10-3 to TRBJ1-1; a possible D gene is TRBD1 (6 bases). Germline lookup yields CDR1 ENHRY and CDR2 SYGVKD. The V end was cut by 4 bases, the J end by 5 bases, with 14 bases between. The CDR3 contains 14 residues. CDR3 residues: CAISGQGRDTEAFF. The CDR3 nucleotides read TGTGCCATCAGTGGTCAGGGGAGGGATACTGAAGCTTTCTTT.

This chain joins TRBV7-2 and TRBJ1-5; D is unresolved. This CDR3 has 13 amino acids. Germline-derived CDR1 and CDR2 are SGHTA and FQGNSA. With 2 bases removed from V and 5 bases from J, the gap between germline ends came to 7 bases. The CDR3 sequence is CASSLKTDQPQHF. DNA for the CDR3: TGTGCCAGCAGCTTAAAGACGGATCAGCCCCAGCATTTT.

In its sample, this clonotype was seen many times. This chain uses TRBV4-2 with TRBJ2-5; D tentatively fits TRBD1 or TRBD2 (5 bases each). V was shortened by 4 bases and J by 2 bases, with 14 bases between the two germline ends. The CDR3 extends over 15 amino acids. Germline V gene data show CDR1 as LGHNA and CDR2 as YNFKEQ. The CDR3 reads CASSPGTGNQETQYF. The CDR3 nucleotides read TGTGCCAGCAGCCCCGGGACGGGGAATCAAGAGACCCAGTACTTC.

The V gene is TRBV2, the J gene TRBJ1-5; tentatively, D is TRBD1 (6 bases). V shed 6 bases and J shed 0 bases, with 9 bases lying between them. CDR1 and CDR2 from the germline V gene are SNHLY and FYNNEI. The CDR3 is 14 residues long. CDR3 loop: CASRGQYSNQPQHF. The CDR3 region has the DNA TGTGCCAGCAGAGGACAGTATAGCAATCAGCCCCAGCATTTT. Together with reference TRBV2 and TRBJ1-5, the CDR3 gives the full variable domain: EPEVTQTPSHQVTQMGQEVILRCVPISNHLYFYWYRQILGQKVEFLVSFYNNEISEKSEIFDDQFSVERPDGSNFTLKIRSTKLEDSAMYFCASRGQYSNQPQHFGDGTRLSIL.

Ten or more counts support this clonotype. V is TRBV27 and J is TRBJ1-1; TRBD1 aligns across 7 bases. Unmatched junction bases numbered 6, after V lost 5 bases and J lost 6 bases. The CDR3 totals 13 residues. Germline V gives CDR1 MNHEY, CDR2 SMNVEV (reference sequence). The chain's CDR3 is CASSPQGQAEAFF. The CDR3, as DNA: TGTGCCAGCAGTCCACAGGGGCAGGCTGAAGCTTTCTTT.

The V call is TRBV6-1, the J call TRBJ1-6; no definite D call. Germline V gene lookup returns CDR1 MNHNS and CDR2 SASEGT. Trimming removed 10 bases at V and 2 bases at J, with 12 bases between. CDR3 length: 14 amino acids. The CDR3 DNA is TGTGCCAACGGGCCCAGTACCTATAATTCACCCCTCCACTTT. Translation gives CANGPSTYNSPLHF.

The CDR3 DNA sequence: TGTGCCAGCAGCGGGACAGGGCGCACAGATACGCAGTATTTT. Amino acid sequence: CASSGTGRTDTQYF. The chain recombines TRBV9 with TRBJ2-3, with TRBD1 identical over 8 bases. Germline V gene sequence: CDR1 SGDLS, CDR2 YYNGEE. The CDR3 covers 14 residues. The trim removed 3 bases at V and 1 base at J, leaving 1 base unmatched.

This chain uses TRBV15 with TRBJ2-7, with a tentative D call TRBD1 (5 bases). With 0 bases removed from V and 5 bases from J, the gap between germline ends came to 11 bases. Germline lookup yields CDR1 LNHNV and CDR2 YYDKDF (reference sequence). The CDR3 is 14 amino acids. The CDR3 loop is CATSREGVSHEQYF. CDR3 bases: TGTGCCACCAGCAGAGAAGGGGTATCCCACGAGCAGTACTTC.

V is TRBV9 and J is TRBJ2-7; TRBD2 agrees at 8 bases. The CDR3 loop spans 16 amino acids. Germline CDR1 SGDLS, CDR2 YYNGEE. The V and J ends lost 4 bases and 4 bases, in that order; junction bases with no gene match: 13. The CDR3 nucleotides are TGTGCCAGCAGCTTGGACGGGGCGGGAGGTCTATACGAGCAGTACTTC. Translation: CASSLDGAGGLYEQYF.

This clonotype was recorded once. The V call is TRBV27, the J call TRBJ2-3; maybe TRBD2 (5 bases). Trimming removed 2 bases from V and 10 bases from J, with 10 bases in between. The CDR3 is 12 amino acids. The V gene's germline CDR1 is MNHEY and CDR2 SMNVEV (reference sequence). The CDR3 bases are TGTGCCAGCAGTTTAGAGGGCGATCCGCAGTATTTT. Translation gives CASSLEGDPQYF.

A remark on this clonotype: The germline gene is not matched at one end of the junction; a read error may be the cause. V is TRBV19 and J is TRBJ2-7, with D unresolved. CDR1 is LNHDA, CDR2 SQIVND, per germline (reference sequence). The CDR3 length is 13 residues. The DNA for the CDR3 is TGTGCCAGTGCATCGGTCAGCTCCTCCGAGCAGTACTTC. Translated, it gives CASASVSSSEQYF.

CDR3: CASSLLDTQYF. CDR3 nucleotides: TGTGCCAGCAGCTTATTGGATACGCAGTATTTT. The chain employs TRBV7-9 and TRBJ2-3, with D unclear. The CDR3 runs 11 residues. Germline V gene data show CDR1 as SEHNR and CDR2 as FQNEAQ (reference sequence). V dropped 2 bases and J dropped 6 bases, with 3 bases sitting between them.

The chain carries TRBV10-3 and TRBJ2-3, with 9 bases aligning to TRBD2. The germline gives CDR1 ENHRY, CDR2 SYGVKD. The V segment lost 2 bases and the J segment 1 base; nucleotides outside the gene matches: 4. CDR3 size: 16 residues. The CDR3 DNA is TGTGCCATCAGTGAGCCCCGGACTAGCGGCACAGATACGCAGTATTTT. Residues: CAISEPRTSGTDTQYF.

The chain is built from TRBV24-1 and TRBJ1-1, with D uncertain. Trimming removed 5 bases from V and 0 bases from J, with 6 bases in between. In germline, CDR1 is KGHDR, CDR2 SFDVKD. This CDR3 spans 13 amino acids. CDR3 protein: CATSVGVNTEAFF. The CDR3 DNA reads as TGTGCCACCAGTGTCGGGGTGAACACTGAAGCTTTCTTT.

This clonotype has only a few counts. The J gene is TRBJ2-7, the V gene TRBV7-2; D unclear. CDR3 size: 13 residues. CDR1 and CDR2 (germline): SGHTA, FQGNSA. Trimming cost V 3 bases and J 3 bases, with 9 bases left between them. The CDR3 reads CASSFWTSYEQYF. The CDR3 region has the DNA TGTGCCAGCAGCTTTTGGACCAGCTACGAGCAGTACTTC.